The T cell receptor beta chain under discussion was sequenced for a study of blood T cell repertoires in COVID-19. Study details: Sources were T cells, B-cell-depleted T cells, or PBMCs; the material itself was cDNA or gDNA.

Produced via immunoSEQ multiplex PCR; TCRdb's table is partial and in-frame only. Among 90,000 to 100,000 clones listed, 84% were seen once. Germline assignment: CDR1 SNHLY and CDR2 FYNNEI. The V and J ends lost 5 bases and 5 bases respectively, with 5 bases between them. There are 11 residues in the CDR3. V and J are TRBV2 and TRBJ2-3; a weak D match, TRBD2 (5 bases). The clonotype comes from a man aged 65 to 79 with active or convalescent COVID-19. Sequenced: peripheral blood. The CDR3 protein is CASSSGDTQYF. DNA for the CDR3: TGTGCCAGCAGTAGCGGAGATACGCAGTATTTT.